This TCR beta chain was retrieved from a study of neurological immune-mediated disorders. Findings and limits, study-wide: Expanded clones shared no CDR3 amino acid sequences across subjects, suggesting private repertoires in all groups. HTLV-1-associated myelopathy led in TCR clonal expansion, while multiple sclerosis ranked lowest, below healthy controls.

This CDR3 comprises 18 residues. The germline CDR1 and CDR2 sequences are DFQATT and SNEGSKA (reference sequence). Trimming removed 3 bases from V and 7 bases from J; junction bases left unmatched: 21. It was by 5'RACE with 10-nucleotide random UMIs that the cDNA was made. TCRdb reprocessed the 5' RACE reads with MiXCR, giving one entry per CDR3 protein. The sample includes about 77,000 distinct CDR3 sequences, about 9.5% seen only once; the top ten take 1.5% to 2%. Of note for this clonotype: Its specificity is unknown.

The unsorted libraries originated from 2 million PBMCs that had been stored at -80 C. The rearrangement links TRBV20-1 to TRBJ1-5; 7 bases line up with TRBD1. The sample taken for sequencing was PBMCs. The sequence was collected from a man between 45 and 60 years old in good health. CDR3 sequence: CSASAVGGQGEWTQPQHF. The CDR3, as DNA: TGCAGTGCTAGTGCGGTGGGGGGGCAGGGGGAGTGGACGCAGCCCCAGCATTTT.